This T cell receptor beta chain originates from a study of OX40 agonist ivuxolimab in advanced cancers. Study-wide context: Six ivuxolimab dose levels, 0.01 to 10 mg/kg, were given intravenously every 2 weeks.

Concerning this clone itself: Antigen unknown.

TCRdb keeps only in-frame clones here, not all; method: immunoSEQ multiplex PCR. The sample lists 50,000 or so clones; around 84% were seen once. CDR1 MDHEN and CDR2 SYDVKM come from the germline V gene. CDR3 length: 15 amino acids. Germline trimming cut 7 bases from V and 1 base from J; bases unmatched to any gene: 5. Study-level points and caveats: At doses 0.1 to 3.0 mg/kg, CD4+ and CD8+ clones expanded. The expanded peripheral T cells' antigen specificity was not determined.

The rearrangement joins TRBV28 to TRBJ2-3, with 10 bases that match TRBD2. Sample: CD4+ or CD8+ T cells sorted from blood, taken in a trial of the OX40 agonist ivuxolimab. This TCR was recovered from an adult with an advanced solid tumor such as melanoma, head and neck, liver or kidney cancer. In nucleotides, the CDR3 is TGTGCCAGCATTGGTGGACTAGCGGGCACAGATACGCAGTATTTT. This gives the protein CASIGGLAGTDTQYF.